This T cell receptor (beta chain) was sequenced for a study of OX40 agonist ivuxolimab in advanced cancers. Background on the study: Mean age approximately 66 years, range 23 to 79; about 81% male. In three patients, partial responses were observed, one with hepatocellular carcinoma and two with cutaneous melanoma.

Broader study findings: Clonal expansion was seen in CD4+ and CD8+ blood T cells by week 6 at 0.1 to 3.0 mg/kg. The mean number of expanded clones was higher in CD8+ T cells than in CD4+.

CDR3 size: 17 residues. V shed 2 bases and J 4 bases; nucleotides not matched to a gene: 12. Looked up from germline, CDR1 is MDHEN and CDR2 is SYDVKM. Generated by immunoSEQ multiplex PCR, the TCRdb table keeps only in-frame clones and is missing some. The data contain fewer than 35,000 clones, roughly 89% of them singletons. This clone was found once. The antigen is not known. This clonotype originated in an adult with an advanced solid tumor such as melanoma, head and neck, liver or kidney cancer. The V call is TRBV28, the J call TRBJ2-7, with 9 positions matching TRBD1. Sequencing was performed on CD4+ or CD8+ T cells sorted from blood, taken in a trial of the OX40 agonist ivuxolimab. The CDR3 sequence is CASSLPRKQGARYEQYF. The CDR3 nucleotides are TGTGCCAGCAGTTTACCGAGGAAACAGGGGGCGCGTTACGAGCAGTACTTC.